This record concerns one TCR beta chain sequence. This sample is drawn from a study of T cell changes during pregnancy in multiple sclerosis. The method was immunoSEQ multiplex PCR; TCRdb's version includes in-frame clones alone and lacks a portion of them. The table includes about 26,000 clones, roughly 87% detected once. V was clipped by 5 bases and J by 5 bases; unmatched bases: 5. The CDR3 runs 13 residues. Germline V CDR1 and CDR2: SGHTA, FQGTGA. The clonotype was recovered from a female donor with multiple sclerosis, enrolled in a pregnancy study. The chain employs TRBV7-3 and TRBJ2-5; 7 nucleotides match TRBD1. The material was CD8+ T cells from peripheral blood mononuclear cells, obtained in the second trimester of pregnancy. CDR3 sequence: CASSTGTAETQYF. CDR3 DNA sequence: TGTGCCAGCAGCACCGGGACAGCGGAGACCCAGTACTTC.